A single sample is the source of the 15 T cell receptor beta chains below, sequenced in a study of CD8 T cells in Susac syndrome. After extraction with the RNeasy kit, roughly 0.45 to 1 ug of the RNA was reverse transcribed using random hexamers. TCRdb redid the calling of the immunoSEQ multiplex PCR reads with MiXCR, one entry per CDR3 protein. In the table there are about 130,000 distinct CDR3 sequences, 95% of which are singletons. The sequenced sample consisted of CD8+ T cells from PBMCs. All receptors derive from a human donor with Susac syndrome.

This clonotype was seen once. CDR3 DNA sequence: TGTGCCAGCAGTCCGCCGGGGGGCAAGGCCGGGGAGCTGTTTTTT. Its translation: CASSPPGGKAGELFF. J is TRBJ2-2 and V is TRBV12-3 or TRBV12-4, with D possibly being TRBD2 (7 bases). The CDR3 spans 15 residues. Trimming removed 5 bases at V and 6 bases at J, with 16 bases between.

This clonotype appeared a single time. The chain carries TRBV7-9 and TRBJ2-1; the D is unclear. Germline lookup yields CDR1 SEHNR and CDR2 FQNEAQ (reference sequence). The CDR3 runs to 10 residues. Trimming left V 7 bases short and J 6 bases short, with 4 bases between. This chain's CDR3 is CASIANEQFF. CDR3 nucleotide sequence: TGTGCCAGCATAGCCAATGAGCAGTTCTTC.

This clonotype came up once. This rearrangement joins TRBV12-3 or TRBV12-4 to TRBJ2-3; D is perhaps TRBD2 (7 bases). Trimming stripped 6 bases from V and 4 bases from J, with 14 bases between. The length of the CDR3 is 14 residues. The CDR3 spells CASREEGGSDTQYF. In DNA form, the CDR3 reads TGTGCCAGCAGGGAGGAGGGGGGGTCAGATACGCAGTATTTT.

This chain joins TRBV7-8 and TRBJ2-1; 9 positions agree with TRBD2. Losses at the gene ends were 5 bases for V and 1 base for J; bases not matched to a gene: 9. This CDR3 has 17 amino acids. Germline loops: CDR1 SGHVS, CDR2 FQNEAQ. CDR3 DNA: TGTGCCAGCAGCAAGGGGGTAGCGGGAGAATCCTACAATGAGCAGTTCTTC. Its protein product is CASSKGVAGESYNEQFF.

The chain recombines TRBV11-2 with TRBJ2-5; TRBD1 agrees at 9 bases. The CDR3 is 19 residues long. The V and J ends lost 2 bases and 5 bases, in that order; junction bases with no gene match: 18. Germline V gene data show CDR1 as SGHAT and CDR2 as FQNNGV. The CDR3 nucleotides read TGTGCCAGCAGCTTATTTGGTCCGTCGGGACAGGGTCCTTGGGAGACCCAGTACTTC. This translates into CASSLFGPSGQGPWETQYF.

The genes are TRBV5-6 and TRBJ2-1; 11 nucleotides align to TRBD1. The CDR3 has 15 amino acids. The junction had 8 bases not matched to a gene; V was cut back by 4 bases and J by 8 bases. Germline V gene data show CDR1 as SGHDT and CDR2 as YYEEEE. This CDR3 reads CASSRRGTGGHEQFF. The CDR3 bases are TGTGCCAGCAGCCGGAGGGGGACAGGGGGACATGAGCAGTTCTTC.

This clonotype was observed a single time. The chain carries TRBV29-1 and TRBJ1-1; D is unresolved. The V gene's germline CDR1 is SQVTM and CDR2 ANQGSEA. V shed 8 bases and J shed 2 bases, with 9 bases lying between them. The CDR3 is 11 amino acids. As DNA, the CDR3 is TGCAGCTTGGCTGTTAACACTGAAGCTTTCTTT. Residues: CSLAVNTEAFF.

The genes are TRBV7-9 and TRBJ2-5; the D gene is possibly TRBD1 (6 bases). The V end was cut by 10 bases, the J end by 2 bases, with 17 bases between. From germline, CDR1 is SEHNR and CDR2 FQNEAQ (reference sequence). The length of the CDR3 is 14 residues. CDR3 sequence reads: CATNLDRVQETQYF. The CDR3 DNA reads TGTGCCACCAACTTGGACAGAGTACAAGAGACCCAGTACTTC.

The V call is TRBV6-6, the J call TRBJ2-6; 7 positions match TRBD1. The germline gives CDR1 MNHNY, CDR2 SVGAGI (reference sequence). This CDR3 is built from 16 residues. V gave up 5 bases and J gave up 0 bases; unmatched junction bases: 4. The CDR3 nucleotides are TGTGCCAGCAGTGGATGGGACAGCTCTGGGGCCAACGTCCTGACTTTC. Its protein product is CASSGWDSSGANVLTF.

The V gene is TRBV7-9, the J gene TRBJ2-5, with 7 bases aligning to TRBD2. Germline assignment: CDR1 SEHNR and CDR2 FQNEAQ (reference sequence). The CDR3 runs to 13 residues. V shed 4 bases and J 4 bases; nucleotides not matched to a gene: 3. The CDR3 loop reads CASSSSGSETQYF. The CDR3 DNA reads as TGTGCCAGCAGCTCTAGCGGATCAGAGACCCAGTACTTC.

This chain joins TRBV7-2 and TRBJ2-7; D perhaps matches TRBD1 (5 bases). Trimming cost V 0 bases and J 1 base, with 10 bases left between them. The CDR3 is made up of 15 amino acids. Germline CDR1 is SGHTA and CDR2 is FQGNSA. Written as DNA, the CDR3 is TGTGCCAGCAGCTTAGCTCCAGGGTATTCCTACGAGCAGTACTTC. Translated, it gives CASSLAPGYSYEQYF.

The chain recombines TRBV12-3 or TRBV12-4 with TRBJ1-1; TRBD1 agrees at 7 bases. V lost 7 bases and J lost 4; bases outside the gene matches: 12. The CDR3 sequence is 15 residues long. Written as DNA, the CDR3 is TGTGCCAGCACCCCCAGGGGGGCGCGTTTCACTGAAGCTTTCTTT. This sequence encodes CASTPRGARFTEAFF.

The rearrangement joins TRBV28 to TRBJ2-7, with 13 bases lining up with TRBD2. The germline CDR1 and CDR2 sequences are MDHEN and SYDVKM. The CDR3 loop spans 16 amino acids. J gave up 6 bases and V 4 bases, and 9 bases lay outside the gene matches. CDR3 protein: CASSSPGLAGAGEQYF. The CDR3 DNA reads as TGTGCCAGCAGTTCCCCCGGACTAGCGGGGGCGGGCGAGCAGTACTTC.

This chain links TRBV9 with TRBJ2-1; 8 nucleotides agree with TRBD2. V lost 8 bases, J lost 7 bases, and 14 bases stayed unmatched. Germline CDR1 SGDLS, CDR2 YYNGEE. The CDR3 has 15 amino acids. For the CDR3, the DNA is TGTGCCAGTGGGGGCCGAGCGGGAGATTGGAATGAGCAGTTCTTC. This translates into CASGGRAGDWNEQFF.

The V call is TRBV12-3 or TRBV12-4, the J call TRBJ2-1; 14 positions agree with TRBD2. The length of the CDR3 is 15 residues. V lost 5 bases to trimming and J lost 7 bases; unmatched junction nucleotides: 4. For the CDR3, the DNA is TGTGCCAGCAGTCGACTAGCGGGAGGGGGGAATGAGCAGTTCTTC. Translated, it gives CASSRLAGGGNEQFF.